The 22 T cell receptor beta chains below come from one sample, sequenced in a study of T-cell memory formation after mild COVID-19. TCRdb re-called the 5' RACE reads through MiXCR, storing one row per CDR3 protein. In the table there are 300,000 to 400,000 distinct CDR3 sequences, about 16% of which are singletons. Sequenced: PBMCs or a T cell subset sorted from them (not recorded which). The receptors shown here come from a man younger than 35 who had mild COVID-19 (a few samples of this study predate the infection). Cell type and time point are not known.

This clonotype was recorded a few times. The chain combines TRBV7-9 with TRBJ2-6; weak D call: TRBD2 (6 bases). With 5 bases removed from V and 2 bases from J, the gap between germline ends came to 13 bases. The germline gives CDR1 SEHNR, CDR2 FQNEAQ (reference sequence). The CDR3 runs to 16 residues. DNA for the CDR3: TGTGCCAGCAGCCCCAGTGGGGGGACTGGGGCCAACGTCCTGACTTTC. Translating it yields CASSPSGGTGANVLTF.

Only a few counts were recorded for this clonotype. CDR3 DNA: TGTGCCAGCAGCTTATTCCGAGCAACTAATGAAAAACTGTTTTTT. Protein: CASSLFRATNEKLFF. This sequence joins TRBV11-2 and TRBJ1-4; no firm D call. This CDR3 is 15 amino acids long. V was trimmed by 2 bases and J by 0 bases, leaving 7 bases between them. Per germline, CDR1 SGHAT and CDR2 FQNNGV.

This clonotype was found a few times. This chain links TRBV6-2 or TRBV6-3 with TRBJ2-5, with a possible D match to TRBD2 (6 bases). V lost 5 bases and J 4 bases, leaving 11 bases between the germline ends. CDR1 and CDR2 from the germline V gene are MNHEY and SVGEGT. There are 13 residues in the CDR3. CDR3 coding DNA: TGTGCCAGCAGTGGGACTTTGGGAGAGACCCAGTACTTC. This gives the protein CASSGTLGETQYF.

V usage is TRBV19 and J usage is TRBJ1-5, with unresolved D. The CDR3 extends over 14 amino acids. V lost 3 bases and J lost 0, with 6 bases in between. Germline lookup yields CDR1 LNHDA and CDR2 SQIVND (reference sequence). The CDR3 protein is CASSIPSSNQPQHF. CDR3 sequence (DNA): TGTGCCAGTAGTATCCCCAGTAGCAATCAGCCCCAGCATTTT.

This chain links TRBV5-1 with TRBJ1-1; possible D gene TRBD1, 5 bases. Trimming took 2 bases from V and 1 from J, leaving 12 bases between them. There are 15 residues in the CDR3. CDR1 is SGHRS and CDR2 is YFSETQ in the germline V gene. The CDR3 region has the DNA TGCGCCAGCAGCTTTGGTCGGGGGGAGAACACTGAAGCTTTCTTT. Amino acid sequence: CASSFGRGENTEAFF.

The gene calls are TRBV12-3 or TRBV12-4 and TRBJ2-7; D gene ambiguous. CDR3 size: 10 residues. V was cut by 3 bases and J by 6 bases, with 3 bases left in between. The CDR3 region is CASSFSEQYV. CDR3 nucleotide sequence: TGTGCCAGCAGTTTTTCCGAGCAGTACGTC.

This sequence joins TRBV6-6 and TRBJ1-2; possibly TRBD1 for D (5 bases). The V gene's germline CDR1 is MNHNY and CDR2 SVGAGI (reference sequence). The CDR3 covers 13 residues. The V end lost 8 bases, the J end lost 5 bases, and 15 bases lay between the germline ends. Here the CDR3 DNA reads TGTGCCAGCGGGGACGGGCGTGGGTATGGCTACACCTTC. It codes for CASGDGRGYGYTF.

The CDR3 reads CASSGKGTVNTEAFF. The CDR3 coding sequence is TGTGCCAGCAGTGGTAAGGGGACCGTTAACACTGAAGCTTTCTTT. This chain joins TRBV2 and TRBJ1-1; D perhaps matches TRBD1 (5 bases). Germline V gene lookup returns CDR1 SNHLY and CDR2 FYNNEI. The CDR3 runs to 15 residues. Trimming removed 4 bases at V and 2 bases at J, with 14 bases between.

The rearrangement joins TRBV10-1 to TRBJ2-3; 9 nucleotides agree with TRBD1. This CDR3 has 13 amino acids. V was pared by 6 bases and J by 3 bases, with 1 base of the junction left unmatched. The germline V gene has CDR1 WNHNN and CDR2 SYGVQD (reference sequence). The CDR3 is CASSDRGTDTQYF. The CDR3 nucleotides read TGCGCCAGCAGCGACAGGGGGACAGATACGCAGTATTTT.

At least ten counts were recorded for this clonotype. In DNA, the CDR3 is TGTGCCAGCAGCTCCCCTTTGGGGGGGGTAGATACGCAGTATTTT. Its translation: CASSSPLGGVDTQYF. The rearrangement links TRBV7-6 to TRBJ2-3, with 7 bases aligning to TRBD2. This CDR3 spans 15 amino acids. J was trimmed by 5 bases and V by 4 bases; bases with no gene match: 9. Per germline, CDR1 SGHVS and CDR2 FNYEAQ.

This clonotype was recorded a few times. The J gene is TRBJ1-2, the V gene TRBV3-1; D is unresolved. The CDR3 is 13 residues long. Germline CDR1 is LGHDT and CDR2 is YNNKEL (reference sequence). Trimming removed 1 base from V and 6 bases from J, with 9 bases in between. CDR3 protein: CASSQGGIHGYTF. CDR3 sequence (DNA): TGTGCCAGCAGCCAAGGCGGGATCCATGGCTACACCTTC.

This clonotype has only a few counts. The V gene is TRBV29-1, the J gene TRBJ2-7, with 7 bases lining up with TRBD2. The CDR3 runs to 12 residues. The germline V gene encodes CDR1 SQVTM and CDR2 ANQGSEA. With 6 bases clipped from V and 5 bases from J, the junction kept 7 bases outside the gene matches. This CDR3 reads CSVFDGGNEQYF. The CDR3 nucleotides are TGCAGCGTCTTTGACGGGGGGAACGAGCAGTACTTC.

The rearrangement uses TRBV21-1 and TRBJ1-5; TRBD1 is the table's D call and was not checked against the DNA. TRBV21-1 is deemed a pseudogene. This CDR3 is built from 16 residues. The CDR3 DNA follows: TGTGCCAGCAGCAAAGCCCCCCAGGGGGTTGGTCAGCCCCAGCATTTT. Translated, it gives CASSKAPQGVGQPQHF.

Only a few counts were recorded for this clonotype. The chain recombines TRBV27 with TRBJ1-5, with D maybe TRBD1 (5 bases). Germline values: CDR1 MNHEY, CDR2 SMNVEV (reference sequence). V lost 4 bases, J lost 5 bases, and 18 bases lay in between. The CDR3 spans 16 residues. CDR3 bases: TGTGCCAGCAGTTCGGGACCCCCCCGGGAGGATCAGCCCCAGCATTTT. This sequence encodes CASSSGPPREDQPQHF.

This clonotype was recorded a few times. CDR3 nucleotide sequence: TGTGCCAGCAGACAAACTAGCGGGGGGCAACAGACCCAGTACTTC. Protein: CASRQTSGGQQTQYF. The chain joins TRBV7-9 to TRBJ2-5; the match to TRBD2 covers 12 bases. This CDR3 contains 15 residues. V shed 6 bases, J shed 6 bases, and the junction held 8 bases outside the gene matches. Germline V CDR1 and CDR2: SEHNR, FQNEAQ (reference sequence).

This chain connects TRBV7-9 to TRBJ1-1, with 8 bases matching TRBD1. The germline gives CDR1 SEHNR, CDR2 FQNEAQ (reference sequence). V shed 6 bases and J 1 base; nucleotides not matched to a gene: 4. This CDR3 region has 14 residues. CDR3 sequence reads: CASSYRGANTEAFF. In DNA, the CDR3 is TGTGCCAGCAGTTACAGGGGGGCGAACACTGAAGCTTTCTTT.

This clonotype came up a few times. This chain connects TRBV7-2 to TRBJ1-3, with D unresolved. This CDR3 is 14 amino acids long. The V gene's germline CDR1 is SGHTA and CDR2 FQGNSA. Trimming left V 4 bases short and J 4 bases short, with 11 bases between. The CDR3: CASSSTYIGNTIYF. The CDR3 region has the DNA TGTGCCAGCAGCTCCACATACATCGGAAACACCATATATTTT.

This sequence joins TRBV29-1 and TRBJ1-1; D unclear. Germline V lookup: CDR1 SQVTM, CDR2 ANQGSEA. CDR3 length: 10 amino acids. V lost 6 bases to trimming and J lost 7 bases, with 9 bases between them. Here the CDR3 DNA reads TGCAGCGTGTCGACCGATGAAGCTTTCTTT. Protein sequence: CSVSTDEAFF.

This clonotype has at least ten counts. CDR3 protein: CASSLHGSLTTEAFF. CDR3 coding DNA: TGTGCCAGCAGCTTGCACGGGAGTCTTACTACTGAAGCTTTCTTT. This chain connects TRBV5-5 to TRBJ1-1; no definite D call. Trimming pared 1 base from V and 5 bases from J, leaving 15 bases between. The CDR3 contains 15 residues. In germline, CDR1 is SGHKS, CDR2 YYEKEE (reference sequence).

This sequence joins TRBV10-3 and TRBJ2-1; 7 bases match TRBD1. Germline V gene data show CDR1 as ENHRY and CDR2 as SYGVKD. J lost 3 bases, V lost 6 bases, and 5 bases had no gene match. The CDR3 covers 14 residues. The chain's CDR3 is CAIRGQRGYNEQFF. DNA of the CDR3: TGTGCCATCAGGGGACAGCGCGGCTACAATGAGCAGTTCTTC.

The rearrangement links TRBV11-2 to TRBJ2-5, with D possibly matching TRBD2 (5 bases). V shed 7 bases and J shed 3 bases, with 15 bases lying between them. Germline V CDR1 and CDR2: SGHAT, FQNNGV. The CDR3 totals 14 residues. The CDR3 sequence: CASNLAEAEETQYF. CDR3 DNA: TGTGCCAGCAACCTCGCGGAGGCAGAAGAGACCCAGTACTTC.

This sequence joins TRBV4-1 and TRBJ2-6, with TRBD1 as a possible D gene (7 bases). Germline V CDR1 and CDR2: MGHRA, YSYEKL. The CDR3 length is 18 residues. The V and J ends lost 7 bases and 0 bases respectively, with 19 bases between them. CDR3 nucleotides: TGCGCCAGCACCCCGTCGGCAGGGGGACTCTCTGGGGCCAACGTCCTGACTTTC. It codes for CASTPSAGGLSGANVLTF.